Reported below is one TCR beta chain. The identical CDR3 is also encoded by other nucleotide sequences in the sample. The data stem from a study of shared clonotypes between healthy human individuals. Study overall: Researchers assigned three CD4 naive, three CD4 memory, two CD8 naive and one CD8 memory plate to each donor.

The CDR3 runs to 14 residues. V was cut by 0 bases and J by 2 bases, with 7 bases left in between. Germline CDR1 is SGDLS and CDR2 is YYNGEE. Here immunoSEQ multiplex PCR was the method, and the copy in TCRdb shows in-frame clones only, minus some. The table shows millions of clones, with over 90% occurring only once. The sample taken for sequencing was naive CD4+ T cells from PBMCs. Subset defined: CD45RA+ positively selected. This sequence originates from a man between 18 and 29 years old in good health. Some clones in this sample may be carry-over from other donors' samples. The chain has TRBV9 and TRBJ2-3; D unclear. CDR3 DNA sequence: TGTGCCAGCAGCGTAGGTACTTACACAGATACGCAGTATTTT. Residues: CASSVGTYTDTQYF.